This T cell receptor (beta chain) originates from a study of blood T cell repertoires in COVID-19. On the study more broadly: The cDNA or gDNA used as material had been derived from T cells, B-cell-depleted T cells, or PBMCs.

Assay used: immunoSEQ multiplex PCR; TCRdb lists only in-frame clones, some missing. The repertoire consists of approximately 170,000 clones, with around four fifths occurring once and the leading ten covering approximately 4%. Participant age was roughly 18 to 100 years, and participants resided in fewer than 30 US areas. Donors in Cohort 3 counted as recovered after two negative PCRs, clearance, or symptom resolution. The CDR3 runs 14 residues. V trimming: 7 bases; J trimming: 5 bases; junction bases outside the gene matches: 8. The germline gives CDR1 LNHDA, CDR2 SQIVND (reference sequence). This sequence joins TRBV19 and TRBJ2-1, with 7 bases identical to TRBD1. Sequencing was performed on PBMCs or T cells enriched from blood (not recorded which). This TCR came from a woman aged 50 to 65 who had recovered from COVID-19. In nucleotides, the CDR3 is TGTGCCAGTAATCGACAGGGACGGAACAATGAGCAGTTCTTC. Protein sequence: CASNRQGRNNEQFF.